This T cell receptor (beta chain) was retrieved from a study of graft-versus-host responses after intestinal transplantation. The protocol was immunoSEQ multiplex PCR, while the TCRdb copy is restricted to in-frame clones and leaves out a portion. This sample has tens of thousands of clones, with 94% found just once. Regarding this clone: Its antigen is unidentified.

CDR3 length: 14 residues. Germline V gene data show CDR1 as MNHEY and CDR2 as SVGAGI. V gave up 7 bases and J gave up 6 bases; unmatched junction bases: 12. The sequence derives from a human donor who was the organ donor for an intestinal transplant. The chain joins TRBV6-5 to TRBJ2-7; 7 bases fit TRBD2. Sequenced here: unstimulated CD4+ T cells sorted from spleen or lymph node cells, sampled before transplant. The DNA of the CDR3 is TGTGCCAGCATCCTAGCGGATAACTATATCGAGCAGTACTTC. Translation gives CASILADNYIEQYF.